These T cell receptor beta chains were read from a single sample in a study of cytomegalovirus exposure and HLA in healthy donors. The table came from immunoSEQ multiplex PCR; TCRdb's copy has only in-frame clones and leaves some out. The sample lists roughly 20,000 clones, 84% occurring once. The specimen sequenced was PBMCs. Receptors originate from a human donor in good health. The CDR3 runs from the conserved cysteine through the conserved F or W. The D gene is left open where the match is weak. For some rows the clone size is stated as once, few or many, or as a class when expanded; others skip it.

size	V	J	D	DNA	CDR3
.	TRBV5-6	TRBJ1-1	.	TGTGCCAGCAGCTTGGGTCAGATGAACACTGAAGCTTTCTTT	CASSLGQMNTEAFF
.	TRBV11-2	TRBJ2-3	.	TGTGCCAGCAGCCGCAACCCTAGAGCGGTTTACACAGATACGCAGTATTTT	CASSRNPRAVYTDTQYF
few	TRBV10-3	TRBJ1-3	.	TGTGCCATCCTTCCAGGGAAAGGTCCTGGAAACACCATATATTTT	CAILPGKGPGNTIYF
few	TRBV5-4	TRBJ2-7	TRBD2	TGTGCCAGCAGCCCCGGGGGGAGCTACGAGCAGTACTTC	CASSPGGSYEQYF
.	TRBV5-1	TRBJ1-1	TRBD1	TGCGCCAGCAGCTGGACAGGGGGCAACACTGAAGCTTTCTTT	CASSWTGGNTEAFF
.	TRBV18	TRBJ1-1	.	TGTGCCAGCTCACCACGGGGCCAGGGAGGGGGGAACACTGAAGCTTTCTTT	CASSPRGQGGGNTEAFF
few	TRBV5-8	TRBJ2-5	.	TGTGCCAGCAGCCCTTACAGATACCAAGAGACCCAGTACTTC	CASSPYRYQETQYF
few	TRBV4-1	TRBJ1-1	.	TGCGCCAGCAGCCCCCAACCCTCTAAGAACACTGAAGCTTTCTTT	CASSPQPSKNTEAFF
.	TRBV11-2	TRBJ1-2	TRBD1	TGTGCCAGCAGCCCTACAGGGGGAGGCTACACCTTC	CASSPTGGGYTF
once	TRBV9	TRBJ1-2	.	TGTGCCAGCAGCCCCATGGACAACCTCTATGGCTACACCTTC	CASSPMDNLYGYTF
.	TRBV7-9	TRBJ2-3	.	TGTGCCAGCGGCCAATCGGATACGCAGTATTTT	CASGQSDTQYF
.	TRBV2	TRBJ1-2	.	TGTGCCAGCAGGAAGCCGGGGTCCAACTATGGCTACACCTTC	CASRKPGSNYGYTF
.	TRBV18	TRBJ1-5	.	TGTGCCAGCTCACCACACCCGGGGAGCAATCAGCCCCAGCATTTT	CASSPHPGSNQPQHF
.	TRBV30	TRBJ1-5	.	TGTGCCTGGAGTAGACAGCTCGATCAGCCCCAGCATTTT	CAWSRQLDQPQHF
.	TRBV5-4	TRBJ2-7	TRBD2	TGTGCCAGCAGTCCTGACCTCTTAGCGGGTGTCTACGAGCAGTACTTC	CASSPDLLAGVYEQYF
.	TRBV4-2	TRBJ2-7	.	TGTGCCAGCAGCCAAGGCAGGTTGTCCTACGAGCAGTACTTC	CASSQGRLSYEQYF
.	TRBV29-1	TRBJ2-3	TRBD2	TGCAGCGTTGAAGGGGCCACTAGCGGGGCCGGGGGGACGCAGTATTTT	CSVEGATSGAGGTQYF
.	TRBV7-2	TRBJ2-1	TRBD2	TGTGCCAGCAGCTTAGGGACTAGCGGGGGTAATGAGCAGTTCTTC	CASSLGTSGGNEQFF
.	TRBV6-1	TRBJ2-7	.	TGTGCCAGCAGTGAAACAACGTACGAGCAGTACTTC	CASSETTYEQYF
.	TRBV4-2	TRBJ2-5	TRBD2	TGTGCCAGCAGCCAAGGGACTAGCGGGGTGGAGACCCAGTACTTC	CASSQGTSGVETQYF
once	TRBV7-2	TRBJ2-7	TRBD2	TGTGCCAGCAGTTTTAAAAATGCGGGGGGGCTCAGCGAGCAGTACTTC	CASSFKNAGGLSEQYF
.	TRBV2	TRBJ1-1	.	TGTGCCAGCAGTGAACCTACCAGAATGGGGGCAACTACTGAAGCTTTCTTT	CASSEPTRMGATTEAFF
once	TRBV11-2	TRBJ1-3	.	TGTGCCAGCAGCTTAGATCTGTTTGAGGGCCCGAACTCTGGAAACACCATATATTTT	CASSLDLFEGPNSGNTIYF
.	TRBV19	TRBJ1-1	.	TGTGCCAGTAGTATCAGGGAGGACACTGAAGCTTTCTTT	CASSIREDTEAFF
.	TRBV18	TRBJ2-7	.	TGTGCCAGCTCACTAGAGACAGTGGATTTTAGCTCCTACGAGCAGTACTTC	CASSLETVDFSSYEQYF
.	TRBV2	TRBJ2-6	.	TGTGCCAGCAGTGTAGGAGGCTCTGGGGCCAACGTCCTGACTTTC	CASSVGGSGANVLTF
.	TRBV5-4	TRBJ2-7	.	TGTGCCAGCAGCTTGGGCCGGGACAACTACGAGCAGTACTTC	CASSLGRDNYEQYF
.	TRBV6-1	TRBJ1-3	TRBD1	TGTGCCAGCAGCTGGGACAGGGGGCGAGGAAACACCATATATTTT	CASSWDRGRGNTIYF
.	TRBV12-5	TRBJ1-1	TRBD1	TGTGCTAGTGGTTTGGGACAGGGTCGAGCTTTCTTT	CASGLGQGRAFF
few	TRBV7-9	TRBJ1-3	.	TGTGCCAGCAGCCCGGGATTTCTCAACACCATATATTTT	CASSPGFLNTIYF
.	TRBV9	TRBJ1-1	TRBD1	TGTGCCAGCAGCTTCCGGGACAGGGAATCGCGGGACACTGAAGCTTTCTTT	CASSFRDRESRDTEAFF
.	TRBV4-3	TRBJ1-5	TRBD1	TGCGCCAGCAGCCCCCCTACAGGGGATGGGAGCAATCAGCCCCAGCATTTT	CASSPPTGDGSNQPQHF
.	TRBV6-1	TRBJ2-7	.	TGTGCCAGCATCCGGCCCGGGAACTCCTACGAGCAGTACTTC	CASIRPGNSYEQYF
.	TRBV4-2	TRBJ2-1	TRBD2	TGTGCCAGCAGCCAAGAACCGGCGGGGGTGATTACCTACAATGAGCAGTTCTTC	CASSQEPAGVITYNEQFF
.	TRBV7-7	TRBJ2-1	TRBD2	TGTGCCAGCAGCTACGGGACTAGCGGGGCCCAGTTCTTC	CASSYGTSGAQFF
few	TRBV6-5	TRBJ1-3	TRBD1	TGTGCCAGTGGGACAGGAAACTCTGGAAACACCATATATTTT	CASGTGNSGNTIYF
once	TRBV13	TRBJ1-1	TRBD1	TGTGCCAGCAGCTCCCGGGACAGGGGGCCCGTAGCTTTCTTT	CASSSRDRGPVAFF
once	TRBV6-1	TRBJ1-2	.	TGTGCCAGCAGGGAGGGGTCTAACTATGGCTACACCTTC	CASREGSNYGYTF
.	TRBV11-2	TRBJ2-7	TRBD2	TGTGCCAGCAGCTCGCTAGCGGGAGGTACCTACGAGCAGTACTTC	CASSSLAGGTYEQYF
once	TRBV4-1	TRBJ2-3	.	TGCGCCAGCAGCCTCTTGAGCACAGATACGCAGTATTTT	CASSLLSTDTQYF
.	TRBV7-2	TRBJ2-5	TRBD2	TGTGCCAGCAGCTTAAGAGCCGCAGCGGGAGGAGAGACCCAGTACTTC	CASSLRAAAGGETQYF
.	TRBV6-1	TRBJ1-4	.	TGTGCCAGCAGTGAAGGCAGGGCCAACCAAGGGGAAAAACTGTTTTTT	CASSEGRANQGEKLFF
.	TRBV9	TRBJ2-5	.	TGTGCCAGCAGCGTAGCCCCTGGGAGAGAAGAGACCCAGTACTTC	CASSVAPGREETQYF
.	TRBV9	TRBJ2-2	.	TGTGCCAGCAGCGCGACTAGGTTAGCTGGGGAGCTGTTTTTT	CASSATRLAGELFF
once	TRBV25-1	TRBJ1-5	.	TGTGCCAGCAGTGAGGGGGGGGCTGATCAGCCCCAGCATTTT	CASSEGGADQPQHF
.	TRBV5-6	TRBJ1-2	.	TGTGCCAGCAGCTTGGCCTCTGCCGGGGGGACCAACTATGGCTACACCTTC	CASSLASAGGTNYGYTF
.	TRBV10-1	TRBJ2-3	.	TGCGCCAGCAGTGAAAGGGAAGGGGCAGATACGCAGTATTTT	CASSEREGADTQYF
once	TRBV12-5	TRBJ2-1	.	TGTGCTAGTGGTTCGGGTGAATACAATGAGCAGTTCTTC	CASGSGEYNEQFF
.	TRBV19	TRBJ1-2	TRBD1	TGTGCCAGTAGTCTCGGGACAGGGGGCGGCTATGGCTACACCTTC	CASSLGTGGGYGYTF
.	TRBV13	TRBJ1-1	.	TGTGCCAGCAGTTTCAGGGACACTGAAGCTTTCTTT	CASSFRDTEAFF
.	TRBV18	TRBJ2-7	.	TGTGCCAGCTCACCACGCGGATTCTCCTACGAGCAGTACTTC	CASSPRGFSYEQYF
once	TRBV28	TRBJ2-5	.	TGTGCCAGCAGTCCAATGACAGCCTTGGAGACCCAGTACTTC	CASSPMTALETQYF
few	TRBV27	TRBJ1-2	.	TGTGCCAGCAGCTTGAGCCGACGGTCCGGTGGGGCTTATGGCTACACCTTC	CASSLSRRSGGAYGYTF
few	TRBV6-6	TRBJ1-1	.	TGTGCCAGCAGGGTGGGGGGGCGCACTGAAGCTTTCTTT	CASRVGGRTEAFF
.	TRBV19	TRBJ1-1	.	TGTGCCAGTAGCCGAACAGGGAAGGGCACTGAAGCTTTCTTT	CASSRTGKGTEAFF
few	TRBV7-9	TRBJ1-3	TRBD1	TGTGCCAGCATAGGCAGGGGGCTTTCTGGAAACACCATATATTTT	CASIGRGLSGNTIYF
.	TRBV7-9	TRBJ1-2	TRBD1	TGTGCCAGCAGCTCCGACAGGGGTCCTTACTATGGCTACACCTTC	CASSSDRGPYYGYTF
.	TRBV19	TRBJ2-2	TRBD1	TGTGCCAGTAGCCTCAGGGGGCCGAACACCGGGGAGCTGTTTTTT	CASSLRGPNTGELFF
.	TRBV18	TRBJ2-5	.	TGTGCCAGCTCTGGACAGCTGGCAGAGACCCAGTACTTC	CASSGQLAETQYF
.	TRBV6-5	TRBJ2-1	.	TGTGCCAGCAGTCGCCCACGAGCATCCTACAATGAGCAGTTCTTC	CASSRPRASYNEQFF